This record looks at one T cell receptor (beta chain) sequence and its context. Its antigen remains unknown. This sample stems from a study of vaccination and CD4 T cells after COVID-19. With the Oncomine TCR Beta short-read assay, DNA from cultured CD4+ T cells was sequenced. TCRdb used MiXCR to reprocess the PCR reads, holding one entry per CDR3 protein. The data contain 13,000 to 15,000 distinct CDR3 sequences, over 60% of them seen just once; the ten biggest clones take up around 16%. Between the trimmed V and J ends, which lost 1 base and 2 bases, there was a span of 12 bases. Per germline, CDR1 DFQATT and CDR2 SNEGSKA (reference sequence). This CDR3 comprises 16 residues. Treatment: approximately nine-day PBMC culture with coronavirus spike peptide pools or control peptides (ViraFEST assay).

The clonotype comes from a human donor who had recovered from COVID-19. The source material was CD4+ T cells from blood, cultured in vitro. The chain links TRBV20-1 to TRBJ1-6; D is unresolved. CDR3 in amino acids: CSARAGSLAYNSPLHF. DNA of the CDR3: TGCAGTGCTAGAGCAGGAAGTCTTGCCTATAATTCACCCCTCCACTTT.